Listed below are T cell receptor beta chains from one sample, sequenced in a study of T-cell reconstitution after alpha-beta-depleted transplantation in children. TCRdb reprocessed the PCR reads via MiXCR and lists one record per CDR3 protein. The sample carries hundreds of thousands of distinct CDR3 sequences, roughly an eighth recorded once. Material: PBMCs from the stem cell graft donor, obtained from the stem cell graft. Receptor source: a human donor who donated a stem cell graft to a child with combined immunodeficiency. Each CDR3 is given with its conserved first and last residue. The D gene is left open where the match is weak. A row's size may be missing; if present it is once, few, many or a size class.

d_call	clone_size	j_call	v_call	cdr3_aa	cdr3_nt
NA	few	TRBJ2-3	TRBV28	CASSFPGEIDTQYF	TGTGCCAGCAGTTTTCCCGGGGAGATAGATACGCAGTATTTT
NA	NA	TRBJ2-1	TRBV7-2	CASSRTPGEQFF	TGTGCCAGCAGCCGGACCCCGGGCGAGCAGTTCTTC
NA	many	TRBJ2-5	TRBV7-2	CASSLGGSQETQYF	TGTGCCAGCAGTTTAGGGGGGTCCCAAGAGACCCAGTACTTC
NA	few	TRBJ1-2	TRBV20-1	CSATQGTGYTF	TGCAGTGCTACCCAAGGGACCGGCTACACCTTC
NA	many	TRBJ2-3	TRBV5-1	CASSFVGFSTDTQYF	TGCGCCAGCAGCTTCGTCGGCTTTAGCACAGATACGCAGTATTTT
TRBD2	NA	TRBJ2-7	TRBV2	CASSDSATSGGYEQYF	TGTGCCAGCAGTGATTCCGCGACTAGCGGGGGGTACGAGCAGTACTTC
TRBD2	NA	TRBJ2-5	TRBV7-2	CASSETHALAGGKTQYF	TGTGCCAGCAGCGAAACACACGCCCTAGCGGGGGGAAAGACCCAGTACTTC
NA	few	TRBJ1-5	TRBV20-1	CSALDSPNQPQHF	TGCAGTGCTTTGGACAGTCCCAATCAGCCCCAGCATTTT
NA	many	TRBJ1-4	TRBV5-8	CASSVYHNEKLFF	TGTGCCAGCAGCGTCTACCATAATGAAAAACTGTTTTTT
TRBD2	many	TRBJ2-1	TRBV7-8	CASSLEGLAGGYNEQFF	TGTGCCAGCAGCTTAGAGGGACTAGCGGGGGGATACAATGAGCAGTTCTTC
TRBD1	NA	TRBJ1-5	TRBV27	CASRTGGNNQPQHF	TGTGCCAGCAGGACAGGGGGTAACAATCAGCCCCAGCATTTT
TRBD2	many	TRBJ2-3	TRBV29-1	CSVEDPTSGGTDTQYF	TGCAGCGTTGAAGATCCCACTAGCGGGGGCACAGATACGCAGTATTTT
NA	NA	TRBJ2-3	TRBV9	CASSVIGAHTDTQYF	TGTGCCAGCAGCGTTATCGGAGCCCACACAGATACGCAGTATTTT
NA	few	TRBJ2-6	TRBV9	CASSVDEGRGANVLTF	TGTGCCAGCAGCGTAGATGAGGGGCGGGGGGCCAACGTCCTGACTTTC
TRBD2	NA	TRBJ2-7	TRBV9	CASSVAPPGLAGDEQYF	TGTGCCAGCAGCGTAGCCCCACCGGGACTAGCGGGAGACGAGCAGTACTTC
NA	few	TRBJ2-5	TRBV9	CASSVEGRGTQYF	TGTGCCAGCAGCGTAGAGGGAAGGGGGACCCAGTACTTC
NA	NA	TRBJ2-7	TRBV7-2	CASSFDGPTYEQYF	TGTGCCAGCAGCTTCGACGGTCCGACCTACGAGCAGTACTTC
NA	NA	TRBJ2-3	TRBV20-1	CSARDTRSTQYF	TGCAGTGCTAGAGATACCAGATCTACGCAGTATTTT
TRBD2	few	TRBJ2-1	TRBV27	CASSFLWTSGYLSEQFF	TGTGCCAGCAGTTTCCTATGGACTAGCGGGTACCTATCAGAGCAGTTCTTC
NA	few	TRBJ1-1	TRBV7-9	CASSLTLSGDEAFF	TGTGCCAGCAGCTTAACCCTTAGCGGGGATGAAGCTTTCTTT
NA	NA	TRBJ1-4	TRBV20-1	CSASSTVRRGTNEKLFF	TGCAGTGCTAGTTCGACAGTCCGCCGGGGAACTAATGAAAAACTGTTTTTT
NA	NA	TRBJ2-3	TRBV12-3/TRBV12-4	CASLQAGTGTDTQYF	TGTGCCAGCTTACAAGCCGGGACTGGCACAGATACGCAGTATTTT
NA	many	TRBJ2-7	TRBV18	CASSQNPESYEQYF	TGTGCCAGCTCTCAGAATCCTGAATCCTACGAGCAGTACTTC
NA	many	TRBJ1-1	TRBV7-9	CASSAEAFF	TGTGCCAGCAGCGCTGAAGCTTTCTTT
NA	many	TRBJ2-7	TRBV29-1	CSVVNDPYEQYF	TGCAGCGTTGTTAACGATCCCTACGAGCAGTACTTC
NA	NA	TRBJ2-1	TRBV6-5	CASILDGAGKNEQFF	TGTGCCAGCATCCTCGACGGGGCCGGAAAAAATGAGCAGTTCTTC
NA	NA	TRBJ1-5	TRBV12-3/TRBV12-4	CASTLTAFNQPQHF	TGTGCCAGCACCCTGACAGCCTTCAATCAGCCCCAGCATTTT
TRBD2	many	TRBJ2-1	TRBV6-2/TRBV6-3	CATLPIAGGLDEQFF	TGTGCCACCCTACCAATAGCGGGGGGGCTCGATGAGCAGTTCTTC
TRBD2	NA	TRBJ2-1	TRBV29-1	CSVEVLLGLASYNEQFF	TGCAGCGTTGAAGTTCTGCTGGGACTAGCGTCCTACAATGAGCAGTTCTTC
NA	few	TRBJ2-1	TRBV29-1	CSVLVSSYNEQFF	TGCAGCGTTCTGGTGAGCTCCTACAATGAGCAGTTCTTC
TRBD2	many	TRBJ2-1	TRBV6-2/TRBV6-3	CASSYHLRLAGIEQFF	TGTGCCAGCAGTTACCACCTTAGACTAGCGGGAATCGAGCAGTTCTTC
TRBD1	many	TRBJ2-7	TRBV5-1	CASSFGQDYEQYF	TGCGCCAGCAGCTTCGGACAGGACTACGAGCAGTACTTC
NA	few	TRBJ1-1	TRBV12-3/TRBV12-4	CASSLPSLRSAEAFF	TGTGCCAGCAGTCTTCCTTCTTTAAGATCGGCTGAAGCTTTCTTT
NA	many	TRBJ2-7	TRBV5-1	CASSFGGSDYEQYF	TGCGCCAGCAGCTTTGGGGGTTCCGACTACGAGCAGTACTTC
NA	many	TRBJ2-5	TRBV12-3/TRBV12-4	CASSLGGTAGETQYF	TGTGCCAGCAGTTTAGGAGGAACAGCGGGAGAGACCCAGTACTTC
NA	NA	TRBJ2-7	TRBV11-2	CASSPIQRIPYEQYF	TGTGCCAGCAGCCCTATCCAGAGGATCCCCTACGAGCAGTACTTC
NA	NA	TRBJ2-2	TRBV9	CASSVDGASGELFF	TGTGCCAGCAGCGTAGATGGGGCCTCTGGGGAGCTGTTTTTT
TRBD1	many	TRBJ1-6	TRBV6-2/TRBV6-3	CASSLRTGNYSPLHF	TGTGCCAGCAGTCTGCGGACAGGGAACTATTCACCCCTCCACTTT
NA	many	TRBJ1-1	TRBV6-1	CASRPSTVNTEAFF	TGTGCCAGCAGGCCCTCGACAGTGAACACTGAAGCTTTCTTT
NA	NA	TRBJ2-5	TRBV7-7	CASSSAPMEETQYF	TGTGCTAGCAGCTCAGCCCCGATGGAAGAGACCCAGTACTTC
NA	few	TRBJ2-7	TRBV30	CACSGILNSYEQYF	TGTGCCTGCAGCGGTATATTAAATTCCTACGAGCAGTACTTC
TRBD2	NA	TRBJ2-3	TRBV3-1	CASSFGLARTDTQYF	TGTGCCAGCAGCTTTGGACTAGCGCGCACAGATACGCAGTATTTT
TRBD2	many	TRBJ2-5	TRBV20-1	CSAFSGSAPQETQYF	TGCAGTGCTTTTAGCGGGAGCGCCCCCCAAGAGACCCAGTACTTC
TRBD2	NA	TRBJ2-1	TRBV7-6	CASSLETGKRGPYNEQFF	TGTGCCAGCAGCCTAGAAACTGGGAAGCGGGGGCCCTACAATGAGCAGTTCTTC
NA	few	TRBJ2-7	TRBV6-1	CASSGGWSAYEQYF	TGTGCCAGCAGTGGAGGCTGGAGCGCCTACGAGCAGTACTTC
NA	NA	TRBJ2-1	TRBV12-3/TRBV12-4	CASSGQGRGRLNEQFF	TGTGCCAGCAGTGGGCAGGGTAGGGGGAGGTTAAATGAGCAGTTCTTC
NA	many	TRBJ1-2	TRBV6-4	CASSDYPGTSYGYTF	TGTGCCAGCAGTGACTATCCCGGGACAAGTTACGGCTACACTTTC